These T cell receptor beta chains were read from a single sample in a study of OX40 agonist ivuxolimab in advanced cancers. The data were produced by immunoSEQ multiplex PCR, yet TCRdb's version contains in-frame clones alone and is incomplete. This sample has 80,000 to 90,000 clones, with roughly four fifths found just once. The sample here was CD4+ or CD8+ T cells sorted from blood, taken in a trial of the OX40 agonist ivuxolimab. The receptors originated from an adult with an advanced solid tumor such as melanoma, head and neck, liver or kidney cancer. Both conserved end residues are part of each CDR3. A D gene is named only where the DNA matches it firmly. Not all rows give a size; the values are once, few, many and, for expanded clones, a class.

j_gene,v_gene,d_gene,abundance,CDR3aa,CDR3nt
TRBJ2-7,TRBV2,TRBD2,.,CASSDGGSYEQYF,TGTGCCAGCAGTGACGGGGGGTCCTACGAGCAGTACTTC
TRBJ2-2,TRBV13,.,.,CASSLANQAGELFF,TGTGCCAGCAGCTTGGCCAATCAAGCCGGGGAGCTGTTTTTT
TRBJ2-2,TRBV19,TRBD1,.,CASSPGQGFGELFF,TGTGCCAGTAGTCCGGGACAGGGGTTCGGGGAGCTGTTTTTT
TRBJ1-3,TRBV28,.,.,CASSPPFSAVDGNTIYF,TGTGCCAGCAGTCCCCCTTTTAGTGCCGTTGACGGAAACACCATATATTTT
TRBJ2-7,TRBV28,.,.,CASSLEGTPYEQYF,TGTGCCAGCAGTTTAGAAGGGACCCCTTACGAGCAGTACTTC
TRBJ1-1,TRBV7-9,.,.,CASSSLGERSAFF,TGTGCCAGCTCATCATTAGGGGAGCGTTCAGCTTTCTTT
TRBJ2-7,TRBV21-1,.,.,CASSKRTGGYEQYF,TGTGCCAGCAGCAAGAGGACGGGGGGCTACGAGCAGTACTTC
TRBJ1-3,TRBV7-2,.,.,CASSFLNSGNTIYF,TGTGCCAGCAGCTTCCTGAACTCTGGAAACACCATATATTTT
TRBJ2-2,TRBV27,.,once,CASSLQEYTGELFF,TGTGCCAGCAGTTTACAGGAATACACCGGGGAGCTGTTTTTT
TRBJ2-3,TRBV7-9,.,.,CASSLTGGVLDTQYF,TGTGCCAGCAGCCTTACTGGCGGTGTATTAGATACGCAGTATTTT
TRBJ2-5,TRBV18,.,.,CASSPVQETQYF,TGTGCCAGCTCACCGGTCCAAGAGACCCAGTACTTC
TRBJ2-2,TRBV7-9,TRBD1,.,CASSLGGTVNTGELFF,TGTGCCAGCAGCTTAGGAGGGACAGTTAACACCGGGGAGCTGTTTTTT
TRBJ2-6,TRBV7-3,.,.,CASSLPGANVLTF,TGTGCCAGCAGCCTACCTGGGGCCAACGTCCTGACTTTC
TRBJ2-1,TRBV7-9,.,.,CASSSRERPLYNEQFF,TGTGCCAGCAGCTCCCGAGAAAGACCCTTATACAATGAGCAGTTCTTC
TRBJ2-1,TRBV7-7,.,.,CASSLRGAPTNEQFF,TGTGCTAGCAGCTTACGGGGGGCGCCCACCAATGAGCAGTTCTTC
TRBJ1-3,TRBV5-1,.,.,CASSLEVGRFSGNTIYF,TGCGCCAGCAGCTTGGAGGTAGGGCGCTTTTCTGGAAACACCATATATTTT
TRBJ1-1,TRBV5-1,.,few,CASSLEGLTEAFF,TGCGCCAGCAGCTTAGAGGGATTAACTGAAGCTTTCTTT
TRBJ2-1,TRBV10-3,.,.,CAISESGTAGITNEQFF,TGTGCCATCAGTGAGTCGGGAACGGCGGGGATTACCAATGAGCAGTTCTTC
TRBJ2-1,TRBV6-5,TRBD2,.,CASSYIGGGLNEQFF,TGTGCCAGCAGTTACATCGGGGGGGGCCTCAATGAGCAGTTCTTC
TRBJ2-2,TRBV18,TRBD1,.,CASSPGQGQAGELFF,TGTGCCAGCTCACCAGGACAGGGGCAGGCCGGGGAGCTGTTTTTT
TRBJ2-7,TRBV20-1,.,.,CSVPKLYEQYF,TGCAGTGTCCCCAAGCTATACGAGCAGTACTTC
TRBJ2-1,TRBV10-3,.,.,CAISPGAESYNEQFF,TGTGCCATCAGCCCGGGGGCCGAATCGTACAATGAGCAGTTCTTC
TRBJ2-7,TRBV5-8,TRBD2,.,CASSFYSGGYSYEQYF,TGTGCCAGCAGCTTCTACAGCGGGGGGTACTCCTACGAGCAGTACTTC
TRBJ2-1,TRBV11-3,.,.,CASSSSGDSYNEQFF,TGTGCCAGCAGCTCATCGGGTGACTCCTACAATGAGCAGTTCTTC
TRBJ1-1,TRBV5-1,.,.,CASSFKDPTEAFF,TGCGCCAGCAGCTTTAAGGACCCCACTGAAGCTTTCTTT
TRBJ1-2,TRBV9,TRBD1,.,CASSRGTGGEINYGYTF,TGTGCCAGCAGCAGGGGGACAGGGGGCGAAATTAACTATGGCTACACCTTC
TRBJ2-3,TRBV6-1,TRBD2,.,CASSVGLDPSTDTQYF,TGTGCCAGCAGTGTCGGACTAGACCCTAGCACAGATACGCAGTATTTT
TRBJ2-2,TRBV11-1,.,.,CASSLAPRDGELFF,TGTGCCAGCAGCTTAGCGCCCCGTGACGGGGAGCTGTTTTTT
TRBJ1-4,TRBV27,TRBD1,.,CASSIQGGTNEKLFF,TGTGCCAGCAGTATACAGGGGGGTACTAATGAAAAACTGTTTTTT
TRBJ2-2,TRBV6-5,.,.,CASSYLNGVGELFF,TGTGCCAGCAGTTACCTTAACGGGGTCGGGGAGCTGTTTTTT
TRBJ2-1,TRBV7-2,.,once,CASSFGLASYNEQFF,TGTGCCAGCAGCTTTGGGCTAGCATCCTACAATGAGCAGTTCTTC
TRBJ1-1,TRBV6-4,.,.,CASSAQAGTEAFF,TGTGCCAGCAGTGCCCAGGCGGGCACTGAAGCTTTCTTT
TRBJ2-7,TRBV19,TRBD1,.,CASSVTGYGYEQYF,TGTGCCAGTAGTGTGACAGGGTATGGCTACGAGCAGTACTTC
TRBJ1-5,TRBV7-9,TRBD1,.,CASSPDRGRDSNQPQHF,TGTGCCAGCAGCCCCGACAGGGGGCGGGATAGCAATCAGCCCCAGCATTTT
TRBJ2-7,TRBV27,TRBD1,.,CASRGHRGSGSYEQYF,TGTGCCAGCAGAGGTCACAGGGGATCGGGCTCCTACGAGCAGTACTTC
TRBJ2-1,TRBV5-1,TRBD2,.,CASSWQTSGGSYNEQFF,TGCGCCAGCAGCTGGCAAACTAGCGGGGGCTCCTACAATGAGCAGTTCTTC
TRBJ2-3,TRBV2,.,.,CASSDIWGTDTQYF,TGTGCCAGCAGTGATATTTGGGGGACAGATACGCAGTATTTT
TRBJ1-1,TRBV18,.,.,CASSPPSVGTEAFF,TGTGCCAGCTCACCTCCCTCGGTCGGCACTGAAGCTTTCTTT
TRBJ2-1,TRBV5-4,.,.,CASSLDPSGGLYNEQFF,TGTGCCAGCAGCCTTGACCCTTCGGGGGGCCTCTACAATGAGCAGTTCTTC
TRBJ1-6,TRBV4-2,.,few,CASSQRVAADSPLHF,TGTGCCAGCAGCCAAAGAGTTGCTGCCGATTCACCCCTCCACTTT
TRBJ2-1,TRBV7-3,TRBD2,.,CASSLGGGEQFF,TGTGCCAGCAGCTTAGGCGGGGGTGAGCAGTTCTTC
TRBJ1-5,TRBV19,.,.,CASSIGQSSNQPQHF,TGTGCCAGTAGTATCGGACAGAGTAGCAATCAGCCCCAGCATTTT
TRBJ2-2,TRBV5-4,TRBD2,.,CASSLRGGLNGELFF,TGTGCCAGCAGCTTACGGGGGGGCCTTAACGGGGAGCTGTTTTTT
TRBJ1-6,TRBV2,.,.,CASAMTGNSPLHF,TGTGCCAGCGCTATGACGGGGAATTCACCCCTCCACTTT
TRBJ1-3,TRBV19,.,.,CASSDSSGNTIYF,TGTGCCAGTAGTGACAGCTCTGGAAACACCATATATTTT
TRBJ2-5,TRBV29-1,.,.,CSVVLSQETQYF,TGCAGCGTTGTTCTATCGCAAGAGACCCAGTACTTC
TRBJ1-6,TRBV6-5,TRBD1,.,CASSIQGVNNSPLHF,TGTGCCAGCAGTATTCAGGGGGTCAATAATTCACCCCTCCACTTT
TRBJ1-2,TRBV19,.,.,CASTYTGTYGYTF,TGTGCCAGTACCTATACCGGGACCTATGGCTACACCTTC
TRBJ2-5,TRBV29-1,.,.,CSVALDSTGAQYF,TGCAGCGTTGCCCTGGACTCGACCGGGGCCCAGTACTTC
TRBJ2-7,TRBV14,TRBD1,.,CASSRGQGFYEQYF,TGTGCCAGCAGCCGCGGACAGGGGTTCTACGAGCAGTACTTC
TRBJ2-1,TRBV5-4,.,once,CASSSGLGGPYNEQFF,TGTGCCAGCAGCTCCGGCCTGGGCGGACCCTACAATGAGCAGTTCTTC
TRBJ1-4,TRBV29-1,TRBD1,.,CSAVGTGFEKLFF,TGCAGCGCCGTCGGGACAGGGTTTGAAAAACTGTTTTTT
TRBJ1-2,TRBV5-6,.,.,CASSLPFGLLGYGYTF,TGTGCCAGCAGCTTGCCTTTCGGATTGCTTGGGTATGGCTACACCTTC
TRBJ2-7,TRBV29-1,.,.,CSVGGALGEQYF,TGCAGCGTTGGAGGTGCCCTGGGGGAGCAGTACTTC
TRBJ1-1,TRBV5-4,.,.,CASSLGGANTEAFF,TGTGCCAGCAGCTTGGGGGGGGCTAACACTGAAGCTTTCTTT
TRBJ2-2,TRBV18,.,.,CASSPSQAANTGELFF,TGTGCCAGCTCCCCGAGTCAGGCCGCCAACACCGGGGAGCTGTTTTTT
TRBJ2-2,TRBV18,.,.,CASSPDNTGELFF,TGTGCCAGCTCACCAGACAACACCGGGGAGCTGTTTTTT
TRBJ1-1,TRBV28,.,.,CASSLGGAGNTEAFF,TGTGCCAGCAGTTTAGGGGGGGCTGGGAACACTGAAGCTTTCTTT
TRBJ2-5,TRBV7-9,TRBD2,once,CASSSPPGLAVQETQYF,TGTGCCAGCAGCTCTCCCCCGGGACTAGCGGTCCAAGAGACCCAGTACTTC